This T cell receptor (beta chain) was sequenced in a study of blood T cell repertoires in COVID-19. V lost 0 bases, J lost 2 bases, and 8 bases lay in between. The CDR3 sequence is 16 residues long. Germline CDR1 reads MNHEY; CDR2 reads SMNVEV (reference sequence). Sequenced by immunoSEQ multiplex PCR; TCRdb stores in-frame clones only, minus some. The sample holds 120,000 to 150,000 clones, around four fifths seen once. The table lists this clone with a count of one. Sequenced material: peripheral blood. The rearrangement joins TRBV27 to TRBJ1-6; D perhaps matches TRBD1 (5 bases). This receptor was identified in a woman aged 40 to 50 with active or convalescent COVID-19. CDR3: CASSLSMTAYNSPLHF. CDR3 nucleotides: TGTGCCAGCAGTTTATCGATGACAGCCTATAATTCACCCCTCCACTTT.